This T cell receptor (beta chain) was documented in a study of immune evolution from preneoplasia to lung adenocarcinoma. The study, taken as a whole, reports: Top clone frequencies peaked in normal lung, apparently declining through invasive adenocarcinoma.

In regard to this clone: The target antigen is unknown.

H&E slides confirmed each diagnosis, reviewed by two pathologists independently. Per the germline V gene, CDR1 is SGHAT and CDR2 is FQNNGV. This CDR3 is built from 14 residues. V was clipped by 5 bases and J by 8 bases, with 18 bases between them. Sequenced by immunoSEQ multiplex PCR; TCRdb stores in-frame clones only, minus some. The sample has about 9,800 clones; roughly 79% are singletons. Material for sequencing was FFPE lung adenocarcinoma in situ tissue. V is TRBV11-2 and J is TRBJ1-2; D might be TRBD1 (6 bases). This TCR was recovered from a person of 80 years or more with lung adenocarcinoma. CDR3 bases: TGTGCCAGCAGCCGCGGCAGGGGCGGGGAGGGCTACACCTTC. It is translated as CASSRGRGGEGYTF.